This T cell receptor beta chain comes out of a study of cytomegalovirus exposure and HLA in healthy donors. Across the whole study: Early release data held 80 million to 100 million unique TCRs from HLA-typed donors. Study-wide findings and caveats: A later analysis showed that HLA-associated TCR beta chains had undergone more clonal expansion than equally common others.

As to this clone: What it binds is not known.

Researchers ran the PCR with 60 Vbeta and 13 Jbeta primers. Generated by immunoSEQ multiplex PCR, the TCRdb table keeps only in-frame clones and is missing some. Counted here are over 250,000 clones, approximately 70% occurring once; the ten biggest clones make up 2% to 2.5%. The sequence was collected from a female donor in good health and CMV-seronegative. Sequenced sample: PBMCs.

Here the CDR3 DNA reads TGCGCCAGCTGCGGGACAGGGGGTTTTGGGACCGGGGAGCTGTTTTTT. It translates to CASCGTGGFGTGELFF. This chain links TRBV5-1 with TRBJ2-2, with 11 positions matching TRBD1. Germline CDR1 is SGHRS and CDR2 is YFSETQ. The CDR3 extends over 16 amino acids. Germline trimming cut 7 bases from V and 5 bases from J; bases unmatched to any gene: 10.